By sample share, the clone carrying this T cell receptor (delta chain) is medium-sized. The CDR3 length is 19 residues. The junction had 14 bases not matched to a gene; V was cut back by 4 bases and J by 3 bases. Germline values: CDR1 TSWWSYY, CDR2 QGS. The source of the sample is a study of delta chains in infants with herpesvirus infections. Gamma-chain- and delta-chain-specific primers converted PBMC RNA into TCR cDNA. TCRdb used CATT to re-call clones from the RT-PCR reads. The table shows over a thousand delta-chain clones, with 7% to 10% occurring only once. The origin of this receptor is a human donor who was a Ugandan infant, either HIV-exposed or HIV-unexposed (not recorded which). The sequences come from peripheral blood, collected at time point 2 of longitudinal follow-up. The chain carries TRDV1 and TRDJ1; 13 nucleotides line up with TRDD3. The DNA of the CDR3 is TGTGCTCTTGGGGTGTCCCCTTACGTACTGGGGGATACGCCCGATAAACTCATCTTT. This gives the protein CALGVSPYVLGDTPDKLIF.